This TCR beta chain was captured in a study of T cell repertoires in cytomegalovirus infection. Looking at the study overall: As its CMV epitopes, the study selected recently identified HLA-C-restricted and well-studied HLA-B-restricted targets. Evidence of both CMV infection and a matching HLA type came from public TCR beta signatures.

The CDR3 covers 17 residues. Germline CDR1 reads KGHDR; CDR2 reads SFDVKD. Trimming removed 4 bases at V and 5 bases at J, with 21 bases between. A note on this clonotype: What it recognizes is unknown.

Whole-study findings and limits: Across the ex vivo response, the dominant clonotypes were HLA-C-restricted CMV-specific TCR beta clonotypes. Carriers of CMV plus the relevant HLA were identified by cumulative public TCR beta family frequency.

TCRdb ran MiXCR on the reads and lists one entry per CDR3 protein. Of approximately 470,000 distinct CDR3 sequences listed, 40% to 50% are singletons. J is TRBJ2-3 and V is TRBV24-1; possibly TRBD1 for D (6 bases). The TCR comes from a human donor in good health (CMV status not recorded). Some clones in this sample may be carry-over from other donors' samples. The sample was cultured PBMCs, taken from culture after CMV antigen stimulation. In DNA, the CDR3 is TGTGCCACCAGTGACCCACAGGGACCACTCCCCGAAGATACGCAGTATTTT. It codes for CATSDPQGPLPEDTQYF.